This is a list of T cell receptor beta chains from one sample in a study of blood T cell repertoires in COVID-19. Only in-frame clones appear in the TCRdb table, and some are missing; sequencing was by immunoSEQ multiplex PCR. The table has about 160,000 clones, approximately 92% seen once. The sample was peripheral blood. The receptor set was obtained from a woman aged 45-65 years with acute or convalescent COVID-19. Each CDR3 is given with its conserved first and last residue. Each record gives: D gene, clone size, V gene, J gene, CDR3 DNA, CDR3 protein. A D gene is named only where the DNA matches it firmly. The size of a clone is reported for some rows only, either as once, few or many, or as a class for expanded clones.

>NA|NA|TRBV11-3|TRBJ2-5
TGTGCCAGTTCCCGGGATCTACAAGAGACCCAGTACTTC
CASSRDLQETQYF
>NA|NA|TRBV10-3|TRBJ1-1
TGTGCCATCAGTGAGTCTACAGGTTTCCCCCACTTT
CAISESTGFPHF
>TRBD1|NA|TRBV5-1|TRBJ1-1
TGCGCCAGCGGGACAGGATACATGAACACTGAAGCTTTCTTT
CASGTGYMNTEAFF
>TRBD1|NA|TRBV5-4|TRBJ1-5
TGTGCCAGCAGCCCTGGGACAGGAAATCGGCCCCAGCATTTT
CASSPGTGNRPQHF
>TRBD2|NA|TRBV6-5|TRBJ2-3
TGTGCCAGCAGACCGACTAGCGGGAGTACAGATACGCAGTATTTT
CASRPTSGSTDTQYF
>NA|NA|TRBV9|TRBJ1-2
TGTGCCAGCAGCGTGACAGGTCTGGGGTATGGCTACACCTTC
CASSVTGLGYGYTF
>NA|NA|TRBV7-6|TRBJ1-4
TGTGCCAGCAGCCCGCGGGGGAGGGGCTCGGAAAAACTGTTTTTT
CASSPRGRGSEKLFF
>NA|NA|TRBV19|TRBJ1-1
TGTGCCAGTAGTATAGTGTGGAGAGATGAAGCTTTCTTT
CASSIVWRDEAFF
>NA|NA|TRBV18|TRBJ1-6
TGTGCCAGCTCAACGCTAGGTTCACCCCTCCACTTT
CASSTLGSPLHF
>NA|NA|TRBV18|TRBJ1-1
TGTGCCAGCTCACCGAATGTTATAAGGACAGCCATGAACACTGAAGCTTTCTTT
CASSPNVIRTAMNTEAFF
>NA|NA|TRBV7-9|TRBJ2-3
TGTGCCAGCAGCTTAGCGACCCGGGCAGATACGCAGTATTTT
CASSLATRADTQYF
>NA|NA|TRBV27|TRBJ1-1
TGTGCCAGCCTCCCCGGCGGGGGGGAGGGGAACACTGAAGCTTTCTTT
CASLPGGGEGNTEAFF
>TRBD1|NA|TRBV7-2|TRBJ2-6
TGTGCCAGCAGCCCCCGGGACAGCGTCTCTGGGGCCAACGTCCTGACTTTC
CASSPRDSVSGANVLTF
>NA|NA|TRBV2|TRBJ2-3
TGTGCCAGCAGTGAATTGCACGGAGGCACAGATACGCAGTATTTT
CASSELHGGTDTQYF
>TRBD2|NA|TRBV28|TRBJ2-3
TGTGCCAGCATCTTGGGGGGGAGCACAGATACGCAGTATTTT
CASILGGSTDTQYF
>NA|NA|TRBV9|TRBJ1-2
TGTGCCAGCAGCGTAGGGAGGGAAGGGTATGGCTACACCTTC
CASSVGREGYGYTF
>NA|NA|TRBV30|TRBJ1-1
TGTGCCTGGAGTGGCCAACTGTGGGCTTTCTTT
CAWSGQLWAFF
>TRBD1|NA|TRBV7-9|TRBJ1-2
TGTGCCAGCAGCTTAGGAACCGGGACAGGGAATTATGGCTACACCTTC
CASSLGTGTGNYGYTF
>NA|once|TRBV25-1|TRBJ2-1
TGTGCCAGCAGTGTCCTCTGGGGAGACCGGAATGAGCAGTTCTTC
CASSVLWGDRNEQFF
>NA|NA|TRBV23-1|TRBJ1-4
TGCGCCAGCAGCCTGTTGGGGGAGGCAACTAATGAAAAACTGTTTTTT
CASSLLGEATNEKLFF
>NA|NA|TRBV20-1|TRBJ1-5
TGCAGTGCTAGTACGGGGAACAATCAGCCCCAGCATTTT
CSASTGNNQPQHF
>TRBD1|NA|TRBV3-1/TRBV3-2|TRBJ1-4
TGTGCCAGCAGCCAGACAGGGGGAGGAGAAAAACTGTTTTTT
CASSQTGGGEKLFF
>TRBD1|NA|TRBV3-1/TRBV3-2|TRBJ1-4
TGTGCCAGCAGCCTACAGGGGACTAATGAAAAACTGTTTTTT
CASSLQGTNEKLFF
>TRBD2|NA|TRBV3-1/TRBV3-2|TRBJ2-1
TGTGCCAGCAGCCAACCTCCGGGACTAGCGGGAGGGAATGAGCAGTTCTTC
CASSQPPGLAGGNEQFF
>NA|NA|TRBV5-1|TRBJ1-4
TGCGCCAGCAGCTTGGGATCATTGGGCGAAAAACTGTTTTTT
CASSLGSLGEKLFF
>NA|NA|TRBV28|TRBJ2-7
TGTGCCAGCAGGCGGTCGCGTGTCAGGGGAGACGAGCAGTACTTC
CASRRSRVRGDEQYF
>TRBD1|NA|TRBV6-5|TRBJ1-1
TGTGCCAGCAGCCCGAGGTGGGGACAGCCAGAAGCTTTCTTT
CASSPRWGQPEAFF
>NA|NA|TRBV2|TRBJ2-1
TGTGCCAGCAGTGATGACGAGGGTATGGGTGAGCAGTTCTTC
CASSDDEGMGEQFF
>NA|NA|TRBV18|TRBJ2-3
TGTGCCAGCACGCGCGCCAGGGGCGAGGATACGCAGTATTTT
CASTRARGEDTQYF
>NA|NA|TRBV12-5|TRBJ2-5
TGTGCTAGTGGTTTGGGCGGGGAGACCCAGTACTTC
CASGLGGETQYF
>TRBD1|NA|TRBV12-5|TRBJ1-5
TGTGCTAGTGGTTTTTGGGGGACAGGGCACAATCAGCCCCAGCATTTT
CASGFWGTGHNQPQHF
>NA|NA|TRBV18|TRBJ1-4
TGTGCCAGCTCACCAAGGGGGTCAACTAATGAAAAACTGTTTTTT
CASSPRGSTNEKLFF
>NA|NA|TRBV28|TRBJ1-2
TGTGCCAGCAGAGTTTCAGGGAAGTATGGCTACACCTTC
CASRVSGKYGYTF
>NA|NA|TRBV3-1/TRBV3-2|TRBJ1-6
TGTGCCAGCAGCCAAGATGCCTCTAGTCGGTCCTCACCCCTCCACTTT
CASSQDASSRSSPLHF
>NA|once|TRBV27|TRBJ1-1
TGTGCCAGCAGTTTATCGGGAGGGGGCACTGAAGCTTTCTTT
CASSLSGGGTEAFF